This entry describes one T cell receptor beta chain. Antigen unknown. This specimen comes from a study of blood T cells in healthy people across ages. Broader study findings: Aged donors had fewer naive CD4+ cells and lower diversity than long-lived donors. Observed TCR beta diversity per million T cells went down as age went up. This fall followed a roughly linear course with age.

No fewer than 6 million PBMCs went into each sample. Alongside a J-beta primer mix, a sample-barcoded 5' primer served in a second PCR lasting roughly 6 to 11 cycles. CDR3-containing paired-end reads numbered at least 3 million in each sample. TCRdb used MiXCR to reprocess the 5' RACE reads, holding one entry per CDR3 protein. The sample yields 660,000 or so distinct CDR3 sequences, approximately 59% seen once. V gave up 5 bases and J gave up 8 bases; unmatched junction bases: 10. The CDR3 spans 15 residues. The germline CDR1 and CDR2 sequences are SGHTA and FQGNSA. The receptor was isolated from a man aged 55 to 70 in good health. The sample consisted of blood. This chain uses TRBV7-2 with TRBJ1-4; 8 nucleotides align to TRBD1. The CDR3 DNA is TGTGCCAGCAGCCCCCGGACAGGGTGGACGGAAAAACTGTTTTTT. Protein: CASSPRTGWTEKLFF.